This T cell receptor beta chain was recorded in a study of identical twins. TCRdb re-derived calls from the 5' RACE reads in MiXCR, one entry per CDR3 protein. Of some 570,000 distinct CDR3 sequences in the sample, 20% to 25% were seen once. Trimming at V came to 5 bases and at J to 2 bases, leaving 9 bases not matched to a gene. This CDR3 has 15 residues. Germline loops: CDR1 DFQATT, CDR2 SNEGSKA (reference sequence). The sample was also reused in another study, on yellow fever vaccine responses in identical twins.

The sample consisted of CD4+ T cells sorted from blood. This clonotype was obtained from a woman between 18 and 29 years old in good health. The V and J genes are TRBV20-1 and TRBJ1-5; 7 bases align to TRBD1. The chain's CDR3 is CSARTEGAGNQPQHF. The DNA of the CDR3 is TGCAGTGCTCGGACAGAGGGGGCCGGCAATCAGCCCCAGCATTTT.